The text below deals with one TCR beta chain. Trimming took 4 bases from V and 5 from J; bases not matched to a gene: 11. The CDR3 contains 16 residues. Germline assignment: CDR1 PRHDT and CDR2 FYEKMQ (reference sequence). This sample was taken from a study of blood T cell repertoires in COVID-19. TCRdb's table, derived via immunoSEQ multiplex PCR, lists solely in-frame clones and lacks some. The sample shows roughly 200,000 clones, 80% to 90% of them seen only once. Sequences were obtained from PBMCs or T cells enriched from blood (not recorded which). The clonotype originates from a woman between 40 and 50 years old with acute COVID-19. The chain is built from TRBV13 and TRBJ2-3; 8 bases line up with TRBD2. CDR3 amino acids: CASSSRGTSWLDTQYF. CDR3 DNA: TGTGCCAGCAGCTCCAGAGGGACTAGTTGGCTAGATACGCAGTATTTT. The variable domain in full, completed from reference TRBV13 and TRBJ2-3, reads AAGVIQSPRHLIKEKRETATLKCYPIPRHDTVYWYQQGPGQDPQFLISFYEKMQSDKGSIPDRFSAQQFSDYHSELNMSSLELGDSALYFCASSSRGTSWLDTQYFGPGTRLTVL.